A selection of T cell receptor beta chains follows, all from one sample in a study of T-cell memory formation after mild COVID-19. TCRdb analysed the 5' RACE reads with MiXCR anew, one entry per CDR3 protein. The sample has roughly 320,000 distinct CDR3 sequences, approximately 27% seen once. The material sequenced was PBMCs or a T cell subset sorted from them (not recorded which). These receptor sequences come from an adult woman who had mild COVID-19 (a few samples of this study predate the infection). Cell type and time point are not known. Both conserved end residues are part of each CDR3. D genes are given only for firm matches. Not all rows give a size; the values are once, few, many and, for expanded clones, a class.

cdr3_nt: TGTGCGGGGGGTCATCCCCCTTTCTTC
cdr3_aa: CAGGHPPFF
d_call: .
clone_size: .
j_call: TRBJ2-7
v_call: TRBV30

cdr3_nt: TGCAGCGTGGTACTAGCGGGAGGGAGCACAGATACGCAGTATTTT
cdr3_aa: CSVVLAGGSTDTQYF
d_call: TRBD2
clone_size: .
j_call: TRBJ2-3
v_call: TRBV29-1

cdr3_nt: TGTGCCAGCAGCTGGGGTAGGGAGGTGTTCGACACTGAAGCTTTCTTT
cdr3_aa: CASSWGREVFDTEAFF
d_call: .
clone_size: .
j_call: TRBJ1-1
v_call: TRBV7-9

cdr3_nt: TGTGCCAGCAGCTCTGAGCGGGGGGTCCGTACGCAGTATTTT
cdr3_aa: CASSSERGVRTQYF
d_call: TRBD2
clone_size: .
j_call: TRBJ2-3
v_call: TRBV7-2

cdr3_nt: TGTGCCAGCAGCTCAACAGGGGCGCGAGGTACTGAGCAGTTCTTC
cdr3_aa: CASSSTGARGTEQFF
d_call: TRBD1
clone_size: .
j_call: TRBJ2-1
v_call: TRBV7-2

cdr3_nt: TGTGCCAGCAGCCCAAGGACAGGGCATAATTCACCCCTCCACTTT
cdr3_aa: CASSPRTGHNSPLHF
d_call: TRBD1
clone_size: many
j_call: TRBJ1-6
v_call: TRBV9

cdr3_nt: TGCGCCAGCAGCTTGGGGACAGGGTGGGACGAGCAGTACTTC
cdr3_aa: CASSLGTGWDEQYF
d_call: TRBD1
clone_size: .
j_call: TRBJ2-7
v_call: TRBV5-1

cdr3_nt: TGTGCCAGCAGTCCCCAAACAGGGGGCCCTTACAATGAGCAGTTCTTC
cdr3_aa: CASSPQTGGPYNEQFF
d_call: TRBD1
clone_size: .
j_call: TRBJ2-1
v_call: TRBV12-3/TRBV12-4

cdr3_nt: TGTGCCAGCAGCTTTGGACATTTGCTGAGGGAGACCCAGTACTTC
cdr3_aa: CASSFGHLLRETQYF
d_call: .
clone_size: .
j_call: TRBJ2-5
v_call: TRBV11-2

cdr3_nt: TGCAGCGTTGACCCCTTCGGCTCTAGCGGGATATACAATGAGCAGTTCTTC
cdr3_aa: CSVDPFGSSGIYNEQFF
d_call: TRBD2
clone_size: few
j_call: TRBJ2-1
v_call: TRBV29-1

cdr3_nt: TGCAGCTCCCGTCCGGCGGGACGAGAGACCCAGTACTTC
cdr3_aa: CSSRPAGRETQYF
d_call: .
clone_size: .
j_call: TRBJ2-5
v_call: TRBV29-1

cdr3_nt: TGCAGCGTTGAGAGGGGCGGACAGCAGTACTTC
cdr3_aa: CSVERGGQQYF
d_call: .
clone_size: .
j_call: TRBJ2-7
v_call: TRBV29-1

cdr3_nt: TGTGCCAGCAGCCCGAACTCGATCAATGAGCAGTTCTTC
cdr3_aa: CASSPNSINEQFF
d_call: .
clone_size: few
j_call: TRBJ2-1
v_call: TRBV3-1

cdr3_nt: TGCGCCAGCAGCCCGCATTACTCCTACGAGCAGTACTTC
cdr3_aa: CASSPHYSYEQYF
d_call: .
clone_size: .
j_call: TRBJ2-7
v_call: TRBV4-1

cdr3_nt: TGTGCCACCAGTGAAACAGGGTCCTCTGGAAACACCATATATTTT
cdr3_aa: CATSETGSSGNTIYF
d_call: .
clone_size: .
j_call: TRBJ1-3
v_call: TRBV24-1

cdr3_nt: TGTGCCATCACCCTCGGGGCCTACGAGCAGTACTTC
cdr3_aa: CAITLGAYEQYF
d_call: .
clone_size: .
j_call: TRBJ2-7
v_call: TRBV7-2

cdr3_nt: TGTGCCAGCAGTTACTCGATACCTACAACTAATGAAAAACTGTTTTTT
cdr3_aa: CASSYSIPTTNEKLFF
d_call: .
clone_size: .
j_call: TRBJ1-4
v_call: TRBV6-2/TRBV6-3

cdr3_nt: TGCGCCAGCAGCTTGGAAGGGGACAGGGACCGATTCTATGGCTACACCTTC
cdr3_aa: CASSLEGDRDRFYGYTF
d_call: TRBD1
clone_size: few
j_call: TRBJ1-2
v_call: TRBV5-1

cdr3_nt: TGTGCCAGCAACGAGGGGGCGCAGACCTATGGCTACACCTTC
cdr3_aa: CASNEGAQTYGYTF
d_call: TRBD1
clone_size: .
j_call: TRBJ1-2
v_call: TRBV12-3/TRBV12-4

cdr3_nt: TGTGCCAGCAGCCCCTATTCGGATACGCAGTATTTT
cdr3_aa: CASSPYSDTQYF
d_call: .
clone_size: many
j_call: TRBJ2-3
v_call: TRBV7-2

cdr3_nt: TGTGCCAGCAGCTCGGGGACTTTCGAGACCCAGTACTTC
cdr3_aa: CASSSGTFETQYF
d_call: .
clone_size: .
j_call: TRBJ2-5
v_call: TRBV5-6

cdr3_nt: TGCGCCAGCAGCAGGAATAGCGGCCTTAAAGAGACCCAGTACTTC
cdr3_aa: CASSRNSGLKETQYF
d_call: .
clone_size: .
j_call: TRBJ2-5
v_call: TRBV5-1

cdr3_nt: TGCGCCAGCAGCTTGGATGTGGGTGACAGTTACAATGAGCAGTTCTTC
cdr3_aa: CASSLDVGDSYNEQFF
d_call: .
clone_size: .
j_call: TRBJ2-1
v_call: TRBV5-1

cdr3_nt: TGTGCCAGCAGCCTTTTTAGCGGGGGGGCCTACGAGCAGTACTTC
cdr3_aa: CASSLFSGGAYEQYF
d_call: TRBD2
clone_size: few
j_call: TRBJ2-7
v_call: TRBV7-9

cdr3_nt: TGCAGTGCGGACAGGGGGGTCTACGAGCAGTACTTC
cdr3_aa: CSADRGVYEQYF
d_call: TRBD1
clone_size: .
j_call: TRBJ2-7
v_call: TRBV20-1

cdr3_nt: TGTGCCAGCAGCCCAGTAGCGGGCACAGATACGCAGTATTTT
cdr3_aa: CASSPVAGTDTQYF
d_call: .
clone_size: few
j_call: TRBJ2-3
v_call: TRBV7-9

cdr3_nt: TGTGCCAGCAGCTTAGTGACAAGTGATGGCTACACCTTC
cdr3_aa: CASSLVTSDGYTF
d_call: .
clone_size: few
j_call: TRBJ1-2
v_call: TRBV7-2

cdr3_nt: TGTGCCAGCAGTCGGAGTGGGACCTCCATAACCGGGGAGCTGTTTTTT
cdr3_aa: CASSRSGTSITGELFF
d_call: .
clone_size: .
j_call: TRBJ2-2
v_call: TRBV6-4

cdr3_nt: TGTGCCAGCAGCCCACGGAATCGGGAGACCCAGTACTTC
cdr3_aa: CASSPRNRETQYF
d_call: .
clone_size: .
j_call: TRBJ2-5
v_call: TRBV7-8

cdr3_nt: TGTGCCAGCAGCCAAGATCTCTGGACTAGCGGGAGGGGTTACGAGCAGTACTTC
cdr3_aa: CASSQDLWTSGRGYEQYF
d_call: TRBD2
clone_size: many
j_call: TRBJ2-7
v_call: TRBV3-1

cdr3_nt: TGCGCCAGCAGCCGGGACAGTATGAACACTGAAGCTTTCTTT
cdr3_aa: CASSRDSMNTEAFF
d_call: TRBD1
clone_size: .
j_call: TRBJ1-1
v_call: TRBV5-1

cdr3_nt: TGTGCCAGCAGCTTAGATCTACTGAGGACCTACAATGAGCAGTTCTTC
cdr3_aa: CASSLDLLRTYNEQFF
d_call: .
clone_size: .
j_call: TRBJ2-1
v_call: TRBV11-2

cdr3_nt: TGTGCCAGCAGCCGCATGAATGAGCAGTTCTTC
cdr3_aa: CASSRMNEQFF
d_call: .
clone_size: .
j_call: TRBJ2-1
v_call: TRBV3-1

cdr3_nt: TGCGCCAGCAGCTTGGGGCAGCAAAGATTTTATGGCTACACCTTC
cdr3_aa: CASSLGQQRFYGYTF
d_call: .
clone_size: few
j_call: TRBJ1-2
v_call: TRBV5-1

cdr3_nt: TGCAGCGTCGGACACTCGAACACTGAAGCTTTCTTT
cdr3_aa: CSVGHSNTEAFF
d_call: .
clone_size: .
j_call: TRBJ1-1
v_call: TRBV29-1

cdr3_nt: TGTGCCAGCAGTGTAGAGGGGGCCGGTGAAGCTTTCTTT
cdr3_aa: CASSVEGAGEAFF
d_call: TRBD1
clone_size: .
j_call: TRBJ1-1
v_call: TRBV2

cdr3_nt: TGTGCCATCAGTGAGGACAGGGGTTATGGCTACACCTTC
cdr3_aa: CAISEDRGYGYTF
d_call: TRBD1
clone_size: many
j_call: TRBJ1-2
v_call: TRBV10-3

cdr3_nt: TGTGCCAGCAGCTTCGCGACTACCCATGAGCAGTTCTTC
cdr3_aa: CASSFATTHEQFF
d_call: .
clone_size: .
j_call: TRBJ2-1
v_call: TRBV11-2

cdr3_nt: TGCAGCGTTGAATCTCCAAGCGGGGCAGACCAAGAGACCCAGTACTTC
cdr3_aa: CSVESPSGADQETQYF
d_call: TRBD2
clone_size: few
j_call: TRBJ2-5
v_call: TRBV29-1

cdr3_nt: TGTGCCACCAGTGATTTCAATCATCATCAGCCCCAGCATTTT
cdr3_aa: CATSDFNHHQPQHF
d_call: .
clone_size: .
j_call: TRBJ1-5
v_call: TRBV24-1

cdr3_nt: TGTGCCAGCAGTCGCGGACAGGGCTCATATTCACCCCTCCACTTT
cdr3_aa: CASSRGQGSYSPLHF
d_call: TRBD1
clone_size: .
j_call: TRBJ1-6
v_call: TRBV12-3/TRBV12-4

cdr3_nt: TGTGCCAGTAGTATCCCACCCTACAATGAGCAGTTCTTC
cdr3_aa: CASSIPPYNEQFF
d_call: .
clone_size: .
j_call: TRBJ2-1
v_call: TRBV19

cdr3_nt: TGTGCCAGCATCCCGCCCCGCGCCGGGGAGCTGTTTTTT
cdr3_aa: CASIPPRAGELFF
d_call: .
clone_size: few
j_call: TRBJ2-2
v_call: TRBV7-9

cdr3_nt: TGTGCCAGCAGCTCCCTAGCGGGAGGGCCGGGTCCCCAGTTCTTC
cdr3_aa: CASSSLAGGPGPQFF
d_call: TRBD2
clone_size: .
j_call: TRBJ2-1
v_call: TRBV7-9

cdr3_nt: TGCGCCAGCAGCACCCAGGGGGCGAGGTCAGAGACCCAGTACTTC
cdr3_aa: CASSTQGARSETQYF
d_call: TRBD1
clone_size: .
j_call: TRBJ2-5
v_call: TRBV4-3

cdr3_nt: TGTGCCAGCAGTGTACAGCGACTTGGAGGCTACACCTTC
cdr3_aa: CASSVQRLGGYTF
d_call: .
clone_size: few
j_call: TRBJ1-2
v_call: TRBV25-1

cdr3_nt: TGTGCCACCAGTGAACCAGGGTCTGATACGCAGTATTTT
cdr3_aa: CATSEPGSDTQYF
d_call: .
clone_size: few
j_call: TRBJ2-3
v_call: TRBV24-1

cdr3_nt: TGTGCCAGCAGCCAAGTCATGACTAGCGGGAGACGAGCCAAAAACATTCAGTACTTC
cdr3_aa: CASSQVMTSGRRAKNIQYF
d_call: TRBD2
clone_size: few
j_call: TRBJ2-4
v_call: TRBV3-1

cdr3_nt: TGCAGCGTTCACTCCGGTACGCAGTATTTT
cdr3_aa: CSVHSGTQYF
d_call: .
clone_size: .
j_call: TRBJ2-3
v_call: TRBV29-1

cdr3_nt: TGTGCCAGCAGCTTAGCAGGGCCGCAGACCAACACCGGGGAGCTGTTTTTT
cdr3_aa: CASSLAGPQTNTGELFF
d_call: .
clone_size: few
j_call: TRBJ2-2
v_call: TRBV7-6

cdr3_nt: TGTGCCAGCAGCCGACAGGGGGTTAACTACGAGCAGTACTTC
cdr3_aa: CASSRQGVNYEQYF
d_call: TRBD1
clone_size: few
j_call: TRBJ2-7
v_call: TRBV2

cdr3_nt: TGTGCCAGCAGTTTGGGGAGAAAGGGGGTCGAGCAGTACTTC
cdr3_aa: CASSLGRKGVEQYF
d_call: .
clone_size: .
j_call: TRBJ2-7
v_call: TRBV12-3/TRBV12-4

cdr3_nt: TGCAGCGTCCTACTGGTGGACAAGTCCTACGAGCAGTACTTC
cdr3_aa: CSVLLVDKSYEQYF
d_call: .
clone_size: few
j_call: TRBJ2-7
v_call: TRBV29-1

cdr3_nt: TGTGCCAGCAGTTTAGGGTCAGGCGCCTCTGGGGCCAACGTCCTGACTTTC
cdr3_aa: CASSLGSGASGANVLTF
d_call: .
clone_size: .
j_call: TRBJ2-6
v_call: TRBV12-3/TRBV12-4

cdr3_nt: TGTGCCAGCAGTGAAGACCGGACAGTCCTAAGCACAGATACGCAGTATTTT
cdr3_aa: CASSEDRTVLSTDTQYF
d_call: .
clone_size: once
j_call: TRBJ2-3
v_call: TRBV6-1